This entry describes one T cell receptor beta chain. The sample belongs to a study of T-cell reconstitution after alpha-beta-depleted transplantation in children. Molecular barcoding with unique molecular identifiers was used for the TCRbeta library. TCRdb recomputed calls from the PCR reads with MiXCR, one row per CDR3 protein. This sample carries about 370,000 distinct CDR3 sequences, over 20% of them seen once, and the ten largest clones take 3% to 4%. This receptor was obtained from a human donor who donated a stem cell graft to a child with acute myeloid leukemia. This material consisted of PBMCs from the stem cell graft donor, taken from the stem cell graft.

CDR3 nucleotides: TGCAGCGTTGTGTGGGGGACAGGGGGCACGGGGACCCAGTACTTC. This sequence encodes CSVVWGTGGTGTQYF. J is TRBJ2-5 and V is TRBV29-1; 12 nucleotides align to TRBD1. Looked up from germline, CDR1 is SQVTM and CDR2 is ANQGSEA. V shed 4 bases and J 7 bases; nucleotides not matched to a gene: 10. The CDR3 length is 15 residues.